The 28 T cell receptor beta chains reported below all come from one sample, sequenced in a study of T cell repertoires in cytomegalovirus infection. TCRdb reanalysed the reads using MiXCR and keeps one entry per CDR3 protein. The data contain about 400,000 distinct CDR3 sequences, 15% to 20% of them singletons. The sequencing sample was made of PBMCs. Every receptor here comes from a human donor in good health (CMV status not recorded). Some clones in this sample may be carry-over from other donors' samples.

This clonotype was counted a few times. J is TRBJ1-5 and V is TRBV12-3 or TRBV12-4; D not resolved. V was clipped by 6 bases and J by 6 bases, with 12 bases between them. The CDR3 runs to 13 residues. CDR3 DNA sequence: TGTGCCAGCAGCTTGCCCTGGCCTCAGCCCCAGCATTTT. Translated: CASSLPWPQPQHF.

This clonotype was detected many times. CDR3: CASSSPGGRYNEQFF. DNA for the CDR3: TGTGCCAGCAGCTCGCCGGGGGGCCGATACAATGAGCAGTTCTTC. The gene calls are TRBV7-2 and TRBJ2-1, with a tentative D call TRBD2 (7 bases). Germline V CDR1 and CDR2: SGHTA, FQGNSA. CDR3 size: 15 residues. V dropped 4 bases and J dropped 4 bases, with 14 bases sitting between them.

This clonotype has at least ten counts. This chain's CDR3 is CASSSGGLLSYEQYF. The CDR3 DNA is TGTGCCAGCAGCTCAGGGGGACTCCTCTCCTACGAGCAGTACTTC. The chain couples TRBV7-2 to TRBJ2-7; D possibly corresponds to TRBD1 (7 bases). Germline V gene data show CDR1 as SGHTA and CDR2 as FQGNSA. The CDR3 extends over 15 amino acids. V lost 4 bases to trimming and J lost 0 bases, with 13 bases between them. The full variable domain, with the rest looked up from reference TRBV7-2 and TRBJ2-7, is GAGVSQSPSNKVTEKGKDVELRCDPISGHTALYWYRQSLGQGLEFLIYFQGNSAPDKSGLPSDRFSAERTGGSVSTLTIQRTQQEDSAVYLCASSSGGLLSYEQYFGPGTRLTVT.

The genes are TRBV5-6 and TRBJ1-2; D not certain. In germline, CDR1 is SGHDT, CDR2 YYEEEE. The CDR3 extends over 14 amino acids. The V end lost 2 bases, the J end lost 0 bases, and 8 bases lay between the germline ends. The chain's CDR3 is CASSFFRANYGYTF. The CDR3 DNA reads TGTGCCAGCAGCTTTTTCAGAGCTAACTATGGCTACACCTTC.

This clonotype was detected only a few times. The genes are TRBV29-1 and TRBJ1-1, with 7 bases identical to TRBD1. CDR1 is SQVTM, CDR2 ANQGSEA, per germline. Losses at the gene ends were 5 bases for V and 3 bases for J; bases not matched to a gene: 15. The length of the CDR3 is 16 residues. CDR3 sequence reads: CSVYDRRQGGDTEAFF. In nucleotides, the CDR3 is TGCAGCGTTTACGACCGTAGACAGGGAGGGGACACTGAAGCTTTCTTT.

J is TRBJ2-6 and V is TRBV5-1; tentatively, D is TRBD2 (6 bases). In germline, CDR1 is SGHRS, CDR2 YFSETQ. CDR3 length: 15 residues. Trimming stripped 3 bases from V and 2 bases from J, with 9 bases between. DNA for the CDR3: TGCGCCAGCAGCTCACTAGCTACTGGGGCCAACGTCCTGACTTTC. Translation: CASSSLATGANVLTF.

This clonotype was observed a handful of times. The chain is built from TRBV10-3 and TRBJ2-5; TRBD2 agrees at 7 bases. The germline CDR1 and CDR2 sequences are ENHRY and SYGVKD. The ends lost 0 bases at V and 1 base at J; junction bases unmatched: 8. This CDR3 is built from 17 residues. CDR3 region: CAISESKGRGSQETQYF. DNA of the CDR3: TGTGCCATCAGTGAGTCGAAGGGGCGCGGGAGCCAAGAGACCCAGTACTTC.

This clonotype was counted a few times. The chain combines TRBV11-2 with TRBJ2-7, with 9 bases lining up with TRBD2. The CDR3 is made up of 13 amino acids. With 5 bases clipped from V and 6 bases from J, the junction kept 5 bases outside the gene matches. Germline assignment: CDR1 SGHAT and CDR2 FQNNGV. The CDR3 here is CASSPGGGAEQYF. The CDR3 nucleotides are TGTGCCAGCAGCCCCGGCGGGGGGGCCGAGCAGTACTTC.

CDR3 loop: CAWSLLNYGYTF. In DNA form, the CDR3 reads TGTGCCTGGAGTCTCTTGAACTATGGCTACACCTTC. The genes are TRBV30 and TRBJ1-2; D remains unclear. The CDR3 length is 12 residues. The germline V gene has CDR1 GTSNPN and CDR2 SVGIG (reference sequence). Trimming took 2 bases from V and 2 from J, leaving 6 bases between them.

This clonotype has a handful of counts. CDR3 DNA: TGTGCCAGCAGCCCTCCACCCAGGACAGCTTTAAACACCATATATTTT. It codes for CASSPPPRTALNTIYF. V gene TRBV7-9 combines with J gene TRBJ1-3, with a tentative D call TRBD1 (6 bases). V lost 5 bases to trimming and J lost 6 bases, with 20 bases between them. This CDR3 contains 16 residues. Per germline, CDR1 SEHNR and CDR2 FQNEAQ (reference sequence).

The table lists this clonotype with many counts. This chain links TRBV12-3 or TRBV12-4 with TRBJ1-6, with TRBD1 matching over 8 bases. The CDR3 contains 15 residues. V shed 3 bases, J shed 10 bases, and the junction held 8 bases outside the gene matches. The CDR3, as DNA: TGTGCCAGCAGTTTGCGACAGGGGTTTAGGTCACCCCTCCACTTT. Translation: CASSLRQGFRSPLHF.

The CDR3 DNA sequence: TGTGCCAGCAGCTTTAGAGAGCGGGGGGGATATGAGCAGTTCTTC. Translation: CASSFRERGGYEQFF. V and J are TRBV7-8 and TRBJ2-1; 10 bases are a match to TRBD2. The CDR3 totals 15 residues. The germline CDR1 and CDR2 sequences are SGHVS and FQNEAQ. J gave up 8 bases and V 3 bases, and 7 bases lay outside the gene matches. The full variable domain, completed using reference TRBV7-8 and TRBJ2-1, is GAGVSQSPRYKVAKRGQDVALRCDPISGHVSLFWYQQALGQGPEFLTYFQNEAQLDKSGLPSDRFFAERPEGSVSTLKIQRTQQEDSAVYLCASSFRERGGYEQFFGPGTRLTVL.

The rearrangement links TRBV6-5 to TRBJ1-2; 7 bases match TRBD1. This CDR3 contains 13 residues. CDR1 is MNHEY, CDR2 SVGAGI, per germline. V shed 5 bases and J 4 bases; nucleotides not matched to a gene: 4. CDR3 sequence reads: CASSETGFYGYTF. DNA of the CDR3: TGTGCCAGCAGTGAGACAGGGTTCTATGGCTACACCTTC.

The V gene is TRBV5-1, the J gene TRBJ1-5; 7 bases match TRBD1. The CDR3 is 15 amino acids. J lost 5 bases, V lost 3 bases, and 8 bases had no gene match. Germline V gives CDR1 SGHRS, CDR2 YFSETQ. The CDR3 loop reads CASSSTGDPYQPQHF. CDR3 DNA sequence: TGCGCCAGCAGCTCAACAGGGGACCCCTATCAGCCCCAGCATTTT.

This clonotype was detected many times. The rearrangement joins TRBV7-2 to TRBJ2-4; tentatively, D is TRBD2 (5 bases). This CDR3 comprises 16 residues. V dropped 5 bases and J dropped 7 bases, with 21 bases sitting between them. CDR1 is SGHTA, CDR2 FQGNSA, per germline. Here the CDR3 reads CASSPHSVWRGNIQYF. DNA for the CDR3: TGTGCCAGCAGCCCACATAGCGTCTGGAGAGGGAACATTCAGTACTTC. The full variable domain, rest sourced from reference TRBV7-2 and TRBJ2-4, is GAGVSQSPSNKVTEKGKDVELRCDPISGHTALYWYRQSLGQGLEFLIYFQGNSAPDKSGLPSDRFSAERTGGSVSTLTIQRTQQEDSAVYLCASSPHSVWRGNIQYFGAGTRLSVL.

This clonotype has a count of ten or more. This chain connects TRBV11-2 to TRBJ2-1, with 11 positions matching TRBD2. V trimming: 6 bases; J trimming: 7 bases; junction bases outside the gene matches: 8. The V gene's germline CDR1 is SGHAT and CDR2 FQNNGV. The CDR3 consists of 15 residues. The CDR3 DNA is TGTGCCAGCAGTCTTAGCGGGGGGGCCGGTAATGAGCAGTTCTTC. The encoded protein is CASSLSGGAGNEQFF. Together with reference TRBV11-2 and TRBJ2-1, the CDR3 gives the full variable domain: EAGVAQSPRYKIIEKRQSVAFWCNPISGHATLYWYQQILGQGPKLLIQFQNNGVVDDSQLPKDRFSAERLKGVDSTLKIQPAKLEDSAVYLCASSLSGGAGNEQFFGPGTRLTVL.

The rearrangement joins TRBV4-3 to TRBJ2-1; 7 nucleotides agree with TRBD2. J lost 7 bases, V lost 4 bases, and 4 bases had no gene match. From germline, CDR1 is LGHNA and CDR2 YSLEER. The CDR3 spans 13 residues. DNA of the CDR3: TGCGCCAGCAGCCTCATGGGGGGGAATGAGCAGTTCTTC. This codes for CASSLMGGNEQFF.

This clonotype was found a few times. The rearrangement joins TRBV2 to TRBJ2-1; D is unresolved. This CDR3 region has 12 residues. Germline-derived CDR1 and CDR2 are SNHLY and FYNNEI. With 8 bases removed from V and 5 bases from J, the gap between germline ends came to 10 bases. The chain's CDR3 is CASRGPNNEQFF. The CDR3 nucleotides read TGTGCCAGCCGTGGCCCGAACAATGAGCAGTTCTTC.

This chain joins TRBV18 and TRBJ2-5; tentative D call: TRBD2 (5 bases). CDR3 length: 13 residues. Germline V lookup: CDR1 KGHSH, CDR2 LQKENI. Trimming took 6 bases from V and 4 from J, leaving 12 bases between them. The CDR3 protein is CASSLQSGETQYF. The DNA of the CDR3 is TGTGCCAGCTCCCTACAGAGCGGAGAGACCCAGTACTTC.

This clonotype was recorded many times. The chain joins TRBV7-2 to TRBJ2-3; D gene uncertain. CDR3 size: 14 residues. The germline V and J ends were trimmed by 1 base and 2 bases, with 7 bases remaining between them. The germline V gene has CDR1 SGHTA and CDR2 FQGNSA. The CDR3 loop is CASSLGQATDTQYF. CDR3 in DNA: TGTGCCAGCAGCTTAGGGCAGGCCACAGATACGCAGTATTTT.

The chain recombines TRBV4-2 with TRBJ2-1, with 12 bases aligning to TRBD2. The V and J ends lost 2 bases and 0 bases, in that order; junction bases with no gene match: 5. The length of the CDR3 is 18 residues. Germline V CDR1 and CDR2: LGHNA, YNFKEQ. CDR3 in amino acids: CASSQSSGLAGSYNEQFF. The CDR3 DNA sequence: TGTGCCAGCAGCCAAAGCTCGGGACTAGCGGGCTCCTACAATGAGCAGTTCTTC.

The CDR3 spells CATSDSDRPNEQFF. DNA of the CDR3: TGTGCCACCAGTGATTCGGACAGGCCGAATGAGCAGTTCTTC. The V and J genes are TRBV24-1 and TRBJ2-1; 7 nucleotides line up with TRBD1. Germline V gene lookup returns CDR1 KGHDR and CDR2 SFDVKD. V trimming: 2 bases; J trimming: 7 bases; junction bases outside the gene matches: 4. The CDR3 is 14 residues long.

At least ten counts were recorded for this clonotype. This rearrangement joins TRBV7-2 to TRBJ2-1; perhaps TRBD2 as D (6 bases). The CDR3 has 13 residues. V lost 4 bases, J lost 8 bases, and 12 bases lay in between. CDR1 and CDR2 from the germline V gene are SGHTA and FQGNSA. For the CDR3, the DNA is TGTGCCAGCAGCTCCTTCGGGACTTATGAGCAGTTCTTC. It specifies CASSSFGTYEQFF.

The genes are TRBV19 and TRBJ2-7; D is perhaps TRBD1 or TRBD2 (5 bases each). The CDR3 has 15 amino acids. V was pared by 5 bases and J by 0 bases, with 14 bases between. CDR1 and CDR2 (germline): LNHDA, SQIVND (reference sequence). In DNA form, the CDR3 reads TGTGCCAGTAGTGTACCCGGGGCAGGCTCCTACGAGCAGTACTTC. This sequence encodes CASSVPGAGSYEQYF.

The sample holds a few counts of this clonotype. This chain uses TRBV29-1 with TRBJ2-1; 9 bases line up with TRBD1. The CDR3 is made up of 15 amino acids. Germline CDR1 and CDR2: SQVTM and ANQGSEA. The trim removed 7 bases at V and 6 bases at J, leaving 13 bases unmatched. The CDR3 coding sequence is TGCAGCGGTGGTCGGAGACAGGGGGGGCTCAATGAGCAGTTCTTC. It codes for CSGGRRQGGLNEQFF.

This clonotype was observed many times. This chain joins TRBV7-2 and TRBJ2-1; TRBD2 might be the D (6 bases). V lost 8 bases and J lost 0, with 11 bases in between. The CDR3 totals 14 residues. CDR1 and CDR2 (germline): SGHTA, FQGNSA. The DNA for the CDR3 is TGTGCCAGCGGGGCGGGGTACTCCTACAATGAGCAGTTCTTC. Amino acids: CASGAGYSYNEQFF.

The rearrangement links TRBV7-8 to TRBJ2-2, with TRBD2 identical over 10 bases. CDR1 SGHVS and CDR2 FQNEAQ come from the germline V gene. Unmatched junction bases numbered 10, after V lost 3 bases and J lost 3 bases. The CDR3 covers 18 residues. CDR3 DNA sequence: TGTGCCAGCAGCTTGCAGACCGGGACTAGCGTATACACCGGGGAGCTGTTTTTT. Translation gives CASSLQTGTSVYTGELFF.

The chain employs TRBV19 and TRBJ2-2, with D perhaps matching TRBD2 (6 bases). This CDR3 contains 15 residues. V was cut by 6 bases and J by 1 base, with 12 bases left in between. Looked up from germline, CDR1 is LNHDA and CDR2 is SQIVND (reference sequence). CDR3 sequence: CASSRGRRNTGELFF. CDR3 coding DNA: TGTGCCAGTAGCCGAGGGAGGAGGAACACCGGGGAGCTGTTTTTT.